These 18 T cell receptor beta chains originate from one sample sequenced in a study of cytomegalovirus exposure and HLA in healthy donors. Use of 60 Vbeta and 13 Jbeta primers characterized the PCR. This table comes from immunoSEQ multiplex PCR, and its TCRdb copy is limited to in-frame clones, with some not included. Of around 120,000 clones in the sample, around 84% are singletons; the top ten hold roughly 3%. The sequenced sample consisted of PBMCs. These receptors originate from a man aged 45-65 years in good health and CMV-seronegative.

V gene TRBV27 combines with J gene TRBJ1-6; no firm D call. CDR3 length: 15 residues. Germline values: CDR1 MNHEY, CDR2 SMNVEV (reference sequence). Trimming took 2 bases from V and 9 from J, leaving 14 bases between them. CDR3 nucleotides: TGTGCCAGCAGTTTACTTGGGCAGAGAATTTCACCCCTCCACTTT. Amino acids: CASSLLGQRISPLHF.

The count of this clone is one. The chain links TRBV15 to TRBJ2-1; no clear D gene. The CDR3 covers 13 residues. Between the trimmed V and J ends, which lost 0 bases and 8 bases, there was a span of 8 bases. The germline gives CDR1 LNHNV, CDR2 YYDKDF (reference sequence). Here the CDR3 reads CATSRDLGDEQFF. The DNA of the CDR3 is TGTGCCACCAGCAGAGATCTCGGTGATGAGCAGTTCTTC.

The chain links TRBV4-3 to TRBJ1-4; maybe TRBD1 (5 bases). The CDR3 consists of 15 residues. CDR1 LGHNA and CDR2 YSLEER come from the germline V gene. Trimming removed 0 bases at V and 7 bases at J, with 12 bases between. The DNA of the CDR3 is TGCGCCAGCAGCCAAGATTCGGGGCGGGGTGAAAAACTGTTTTTT. This encodes CASSQDSGRGEKLFF.

The chain carries TRBV7-2 and TRBJ2-7, with 9 bases lining up with TRBD1. This CDR3 is 14 amino acids long. Looked up from germline, CDR1 is SGHTA and CDR2 is FQGNSA. V shed 2 bases, J shed 6 bases, and the junction held 5 bases outside the gene matches. The CDR3: CASSLLGQGSEQYF. CDR3 in DNA: TGTGCCAGCAGCTTATTGGGACAGGGAAGCGAGCAGTACTTC. Filled out from reference TRBV7-2 and TRBJ2-7, the complete variable domain reads GAGVSQSPSNKVTEKGKDVELRCDPISGHTALYWYRQSLGQGLEFLIYFQGNSAPDKSGLPSDRFSAERTGGSVSTLTIQRTQQEDSAVYLCASSLLGQGSEQYFGPGTRLTVT.

This chain uses TRBV18 with TRBJ1-5; TRBD1 matches 8 bases. Germline CDR1 KGHSH, CDR2 LQKENI. This CDR3 spans 15 amino acids. V lost 3 bases to trimming and J lost 5 bases; unmatched junction nucleotides: 6. CDR3 coding DNA: TGTGCCAGCTCACCGTCTGACAGGGGCGATCAGCCCCAGCATTTT. It translates to CASSPSDRGDQPQHF.

V gene TRBV6-5 combines with J gene TRBJ1-5; unclear D gene. V was clipped by 0 bases and J by 2 bases, with 5 bases between them. Germline-derived CDR1 and CDR2 are MNHEY and SVGAGI. The CDR3 sequence is 14 residues long. This CDR3 reads CASSYSTGNQPQHF. CDR3 in DNA: TGTGCCAGCAGTTACTCCACAGGCAATCAGCCCCAGCATTTT.

The chain uses TRBV5-6 and TRBJ2-3; 7 bases agree with TRBD1. V was clipped by 0 bases and J by 4 bases; unmatched bases: 8. This CDR3 region has 16 residues. Germline assignment: CDR1 SGHDT and CDR2 YYEEEE. The CDR3 spells CASSLVPTGRADTQYF. CDR3 DNA: TGTGCCAGCAGCTTGGTTCCGACAGGGCGAGCAGATACGCAGTATTTT. The full variable domain, its missing parts supplied by reference TRBV5-6 and TRBJ2-3, is DAGVTQSPTHLIKTRGQQVTLRCSPKSGHDTVSWYQQALGQGPQFIFQYYEEEERQRGNFPDRFSGHQFPNYSSELNVNALLLGDSALYLCASSLVPTGRADTQYFGPGTRLTVL.

A note on this clone: It is unclear where the CDR3 begins or ends on the DNA, so no DNA is shown, and the CDR3 is as TCRdb lists it. The chain uses TRBV6-5 and TRBJ2-5; the tabulated D call, TRBD1, remains unverified against the DNA. The germline V gene has CDR1 MNHEY and CDR2 SVGAGI. The CDR3 numbers 14 amino acids, ends counted. The CDR3 reads CASSSSDRLYEQYF.

The chain has TRBV5-1 and TRBJ2-2, with D unresolved. The CDR3 has 15 residues. V lost 2 bases, J lost 0 bases, and 8 bases lay in between. Germline V gene sequence: CDR1 SGHRS, CDR2 YFSETQ. The CDR3 DNA sequence: TGCGCCAGCAGCTTATCATCCACGAACACCGGGGAGCTGTTTTTT. The encoded protein is CASSLSSTNTGELFF.

J is TRBJ2-5 and V is TRBV9, with 14 bases lining up with TRBD2. J lost 4 bases, V lost 0 bases, and 2 bases had no gene match. The CDR3 length is 16 residues. Germline CDR1 reads SGDLS; CDR2 reads YYNGEE. DNA for the CDR3: TGTGCCAGCAGCGTAGGGACTAGCGGGGGGTCAGAGACCCAGTACTTC. It translates to CASSVGTSGGSETQYF.

The chain joins TRBV11-2 to TRBJ2-1; D not resolved. The CDR3 spans 15 residues. Germline V gene data show CDR1 as SGHAT and CDR2 as FQNNGV. The germline V and J ends were trimmed by 5 bases and 2 bases, with 13 bases remaining between them. The CDR3 loop reads CASSLGLRTYNEQFF. As DNA, the CDR3 is TGTGCCAGCAGCCTAGGGCTCAGGACCTACAATGAGCAGTTCTTC.

This clone was counted once. The chain carries TRBV30 and TRBJ1-1; no reliable D call. In germline, CDR1 is GTSNPN, CDR2 SVGIG (reference sequence). V lost 0 bases and J 2 bases, leaving 7 bases between the germline ends. The CDR3 loop spans 13 amino acids. CDR3 sequence reads: CAWSVTVNTEAFF. The CDR3 bases are TGTGCCTGGAGTGTAACGGTTAACACTGAAGCTTTCTTT.

This clone was picked up a small number of times. The rearrangement links TRBV6-5 to TRBJ1-1; D not resolved. The CDR3 covers 11 residues. V gave up 7 bases and J gave up 1 base, with 4 bases separating them. Germline values: CDR1 MNHEY, CDR2 SVGAGI. Here the CDR3 reads CASIKNTEAFF. CDR3 nucleotide sequence: TGTGCCAGCATCAAGAACACTGAAGCTTTCTTT.

V and J are TRBV30 and TRBJ2-7, with 7 positions matching TRBD1. Germline CDR1 GTSNPN, CDR2 SVGIG (reference sequence). There are 16 residues in the CDR3. V was clipped by 2 bases and J by 2 bases; unmatched bases: 12. CDR3 sequence reads: CAWSSIDRDLTYEQYF. In nucleotides, the CDR3 is TGTGCCTGGAGTTCCATCGACAGGGACCTTACCTACGAGCAGTACTTC.

The CDR3 sequence is CASSSDGQINYGYTF. In nucleotides, the CDR3 is TGCGCCAGCAGCAGCGACGGACAGATTAACTATGGCTACACCTTC. The chain combines TRBV5-1 with TRBJ1-2; weak D call: TRBD1 (6 bases). Trimming stripped 4 bases from V and 1 base from J, with 14 bases between. This CDR3 is 15 amino acids long. CDR1 SGHRS and CDR2 YFSETQ come from the germline V gene.

CDR3 amino acids: CASSAGGELFF. The CDR3 DNA reads as TGTGCCAGCAGCGCCGGCGGGGAGCTGTTTTTT. The chain employs TRBV9 and TRBJ2-2; D is undetermined. Deletions cut 3 bases from V and 7 bases from J, with 4 bases between. This CDR3 region has 11 residues. Germline V CDR1 and CDR2: SGDLS, YYNGEE. Supplemented by reference TRBV9 and TRBJ2-2, the full variable domain reads DSGVTQTPKHLITATGQRVTLRCSPRSGDLSVYWYQQSLDQGLQFLIQYYNGEERAKGNILERFSAQQFPDLHSELNLSSLELGDSALYFCASSAGGELFFGEGSRLTVL.

The V and J genes are TRBV4-2 and TRBJ2-7; 10 nucleotides line up with TRBD1. Germline-derived CDR1 and CDR2 are LGHNA and YNFKEQ. V lost 2 bases and J lost 2; bases outside the gene matches: 9. CDR3 size: 17 residues. CDR3 coding DNA: TGTGCCAGCAGCCAACTCATTCGGGGACAGGGGACCTACGAGCAGTACTTC. This codes for CASSQLIRGQGTYEQYF.

This sequence joins TRBV18 and TRBJ2-5; 12 nucleotides match TRBD1. Trimming cost V 2 bases and J 5 bases; bases outside gene matches: 12. The CDR3 is made up of 18 amino acids. Germline V gene sequence: CDR1 KGHSH, CDR2 LQKENI. Here the CDR3 reads CASSPNAGTGGMGETQYF. CDR3 bases: TGTGCCAGCTCACCAAACGCCGGGACAGGGGGCATGGGGGAGACCCAGTACTTC.